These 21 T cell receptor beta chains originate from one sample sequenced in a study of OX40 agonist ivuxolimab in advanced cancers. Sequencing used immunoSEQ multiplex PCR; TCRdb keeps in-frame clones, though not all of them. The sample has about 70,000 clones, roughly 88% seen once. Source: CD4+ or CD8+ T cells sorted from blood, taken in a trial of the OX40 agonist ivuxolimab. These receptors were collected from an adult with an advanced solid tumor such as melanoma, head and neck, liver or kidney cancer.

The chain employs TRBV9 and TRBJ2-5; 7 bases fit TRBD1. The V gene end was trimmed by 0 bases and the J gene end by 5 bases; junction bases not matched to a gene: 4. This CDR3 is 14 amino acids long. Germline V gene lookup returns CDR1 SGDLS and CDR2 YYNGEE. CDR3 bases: TGTGCCAGCAGCGTAGAGGGGGCGGTGGAGACCCAGTACTTC. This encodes CASSVEGAVETQYF.

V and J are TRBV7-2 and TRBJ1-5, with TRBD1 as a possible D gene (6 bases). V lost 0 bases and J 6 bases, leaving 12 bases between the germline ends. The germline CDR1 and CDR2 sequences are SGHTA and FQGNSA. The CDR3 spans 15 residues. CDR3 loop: CASSLAMTGRQPQHF. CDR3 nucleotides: TGTGCCAGCAGCTTAGCTATGACAGGTCGTCAGCCCCAGCATTTT.

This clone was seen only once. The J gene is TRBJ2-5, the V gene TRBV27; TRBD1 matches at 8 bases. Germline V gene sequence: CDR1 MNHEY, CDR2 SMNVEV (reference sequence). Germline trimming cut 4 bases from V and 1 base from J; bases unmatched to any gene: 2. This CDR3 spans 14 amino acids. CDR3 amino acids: CASSSTGGQETQYF. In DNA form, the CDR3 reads TGTGCCAGCAGTTCAACAGGGGGCCAAGAGACCCAGTACTTC.

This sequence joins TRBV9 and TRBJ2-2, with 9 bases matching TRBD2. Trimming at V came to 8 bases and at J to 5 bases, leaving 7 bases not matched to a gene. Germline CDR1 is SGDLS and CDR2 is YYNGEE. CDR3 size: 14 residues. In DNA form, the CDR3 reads TGTGCCAGTCAGCGGGGGGCTGGTACCGGGGAGCTGTTTTTT. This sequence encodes CASQRGAGTGELFF.

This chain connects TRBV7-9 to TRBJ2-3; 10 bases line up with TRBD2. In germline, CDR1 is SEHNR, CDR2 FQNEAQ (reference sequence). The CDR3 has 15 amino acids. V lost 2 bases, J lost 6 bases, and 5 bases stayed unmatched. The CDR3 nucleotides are TGTGCCAGCAGCTTACCTAGCGGGAGTAAGGATACGCAGTATTTT. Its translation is CASSLPSGSKDTQYF.

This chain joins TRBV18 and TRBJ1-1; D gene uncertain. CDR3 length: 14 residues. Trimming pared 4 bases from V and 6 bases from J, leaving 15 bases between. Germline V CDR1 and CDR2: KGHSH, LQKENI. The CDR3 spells CASSLQSPRSEAFF. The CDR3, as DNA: TGTGCCAGCTCACTCCAATCTCCGAGATCTGAAGCTTTCTTT.

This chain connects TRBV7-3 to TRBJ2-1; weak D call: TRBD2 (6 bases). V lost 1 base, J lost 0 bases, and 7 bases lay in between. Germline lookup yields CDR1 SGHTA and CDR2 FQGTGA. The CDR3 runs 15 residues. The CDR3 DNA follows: TGTGCCAGCAGCTTAAGGGGAGGCTCCTACAATGAGCAGTTCTTC. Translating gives CASSLRGGSYNEQFF.

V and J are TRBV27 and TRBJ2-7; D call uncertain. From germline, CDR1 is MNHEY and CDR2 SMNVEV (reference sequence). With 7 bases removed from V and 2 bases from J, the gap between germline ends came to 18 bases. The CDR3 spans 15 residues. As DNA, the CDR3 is TGTGCCAGCATGAGGTGGGCAGCGAGAACCTACGAGCAGTACTTC. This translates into CASMRWAARTYEQYF.

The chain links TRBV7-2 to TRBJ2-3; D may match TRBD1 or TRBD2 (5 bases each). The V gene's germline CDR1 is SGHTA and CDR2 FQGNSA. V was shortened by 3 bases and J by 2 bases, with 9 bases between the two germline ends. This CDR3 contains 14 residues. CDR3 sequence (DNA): TGTGCCAGCAGCTTCTGGGGGACCACAGATACGCAGTATTTT. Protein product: CASSFWGTTDTQYF.

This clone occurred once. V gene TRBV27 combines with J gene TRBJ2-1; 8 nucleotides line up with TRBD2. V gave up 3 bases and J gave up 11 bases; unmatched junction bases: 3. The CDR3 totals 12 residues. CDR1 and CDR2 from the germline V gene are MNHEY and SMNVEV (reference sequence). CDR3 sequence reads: CASSFQREKQFF. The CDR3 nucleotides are TGTGCCAGCAGTTTCCAGCGGGAGAAGCAGTTCTTC.

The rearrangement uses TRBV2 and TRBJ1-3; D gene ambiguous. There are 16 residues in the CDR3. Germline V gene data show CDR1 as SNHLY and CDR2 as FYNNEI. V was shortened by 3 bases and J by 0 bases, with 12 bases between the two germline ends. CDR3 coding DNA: TGTGCCAGCAGTGATCCAGGAGGAGACTCTGGAAACACCATATATTTT. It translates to CASSDPGGDSGNTIYF.

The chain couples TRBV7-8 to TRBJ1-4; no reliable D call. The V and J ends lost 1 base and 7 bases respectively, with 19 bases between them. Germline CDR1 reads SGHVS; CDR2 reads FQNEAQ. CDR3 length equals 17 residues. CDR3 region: CASSLVDHSARGEKLFF. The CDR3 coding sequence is TGTGCCAGCAGCTTAGTCGACCACAGTGCCCGAGGTGAAAAACTGTTTTTT.

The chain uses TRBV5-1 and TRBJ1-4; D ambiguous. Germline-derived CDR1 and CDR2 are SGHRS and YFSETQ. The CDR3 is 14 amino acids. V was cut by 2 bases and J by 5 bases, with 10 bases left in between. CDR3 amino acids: CASSLHSTNEKLFF. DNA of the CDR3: TGCGCCAGCAGCTTACACAGTACCAATGAAAAACTGTTTTTT.

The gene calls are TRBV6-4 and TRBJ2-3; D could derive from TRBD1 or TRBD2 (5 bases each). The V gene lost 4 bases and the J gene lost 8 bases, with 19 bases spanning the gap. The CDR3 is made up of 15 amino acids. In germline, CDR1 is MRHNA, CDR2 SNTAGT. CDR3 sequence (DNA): TGTGCCAGCAGTGTGTCGACAGACCGAGGGAGTACGCAGTATTTT. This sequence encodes CASSVSTDRGSTQYF.

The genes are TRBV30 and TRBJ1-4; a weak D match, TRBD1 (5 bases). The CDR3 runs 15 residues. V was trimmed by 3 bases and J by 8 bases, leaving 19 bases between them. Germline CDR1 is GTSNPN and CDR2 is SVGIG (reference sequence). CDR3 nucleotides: TGTGCCTGGAGCGGAACAGGCACCCTTCGCGAAAAACTGTTTTTT. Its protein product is CAWSGTGTLREKLFF.

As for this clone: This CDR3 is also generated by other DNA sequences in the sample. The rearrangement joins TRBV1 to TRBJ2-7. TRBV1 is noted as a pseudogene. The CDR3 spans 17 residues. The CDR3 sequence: CTSSQDRPGTNSYEQYF. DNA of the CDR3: TGCACCAGCAGCCAAGATAGGCCCGGGACCAACTCCTACGAGCAGTACTTC.

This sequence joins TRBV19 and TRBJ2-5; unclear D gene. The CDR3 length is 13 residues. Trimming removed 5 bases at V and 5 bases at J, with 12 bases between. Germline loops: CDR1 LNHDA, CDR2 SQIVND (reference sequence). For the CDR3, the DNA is TGTGCCAGTAGTCCGACGGCGATGGAGACCCAGTACTTC. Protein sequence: CASSPTAMETQYF. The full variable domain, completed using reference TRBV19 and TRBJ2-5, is DGGITQSPKYLFRKEGQNVTLSCEQNLNHDAMYWYRQDPGQGLRLIYYSQIVNDFQKGDIAEGYSVSREKKESFPLTVTSAQKNPTAFYLCASSPTAMETQYFGPGTRLLVL.

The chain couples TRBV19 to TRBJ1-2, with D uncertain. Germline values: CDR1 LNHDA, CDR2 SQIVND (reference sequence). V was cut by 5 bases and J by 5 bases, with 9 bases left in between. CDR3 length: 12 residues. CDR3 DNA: TGTGCCAGTAGTCCGACATCTTATGGCTACACCTTC. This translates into CASSPTSYGYTF. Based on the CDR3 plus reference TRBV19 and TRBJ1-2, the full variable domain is DGGITQSPKYLFRKEGQNVTLSCEQNLNHDAMYWYRQDPGQGLRLIYYSQIVNDFQKGDIAEGYSVSREKKESFPLTVTSAQKNPTAFYLCASSPTSYGYTFGSGTRLTVV.

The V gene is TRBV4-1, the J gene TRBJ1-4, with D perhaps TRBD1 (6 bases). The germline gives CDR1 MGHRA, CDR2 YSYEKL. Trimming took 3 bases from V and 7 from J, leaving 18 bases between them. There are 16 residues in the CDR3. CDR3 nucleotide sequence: TGCGCCAGCAGCCAGCCCCTAGGGGGGGTGGTTGAAAAACTGTTTTTT. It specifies CASSQPLGGVVEKLFF.

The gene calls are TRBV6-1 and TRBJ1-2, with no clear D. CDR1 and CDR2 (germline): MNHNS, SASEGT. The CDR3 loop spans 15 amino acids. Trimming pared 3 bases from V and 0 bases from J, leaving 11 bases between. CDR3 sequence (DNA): TGTGCCAGCAGTGAGGGTAGGCAAGCTAACTATGGCTACACCTTC. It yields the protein CASSEGRQANYGYTF.

CDR3 sequence reads: CASSYLQQAFF. The CDR3 coding sequence is TGTGCCAGCAGCTACCTCCAGCAGGCTTTCTTT. The J gene is TRBJ1-1, the V gene TRBV7-2; D gene ambiguous. The V gene lost 4 bases and the J gene lost 11 bases, with 11 bases spanning the gap. The CDR3 spans 11 residues. The germline gives CDR1 SGHTA, CDR2 FQGNSA.